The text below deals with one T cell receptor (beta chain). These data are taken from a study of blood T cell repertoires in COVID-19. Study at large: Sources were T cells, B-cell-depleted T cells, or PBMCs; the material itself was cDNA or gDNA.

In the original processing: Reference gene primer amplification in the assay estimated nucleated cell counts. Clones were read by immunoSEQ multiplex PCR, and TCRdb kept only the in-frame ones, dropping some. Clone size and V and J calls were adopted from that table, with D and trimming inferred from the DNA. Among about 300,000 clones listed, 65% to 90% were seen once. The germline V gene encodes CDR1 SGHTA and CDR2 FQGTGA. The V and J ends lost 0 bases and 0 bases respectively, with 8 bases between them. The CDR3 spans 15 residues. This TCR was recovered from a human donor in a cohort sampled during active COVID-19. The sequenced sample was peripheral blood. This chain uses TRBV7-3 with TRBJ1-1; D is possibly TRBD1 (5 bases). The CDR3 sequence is CASSLTQGLNTEAFF. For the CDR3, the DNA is TGTGCCAGCAGCTTAACCCAGGGCCTGAACACTGAAGCTTTCTTT.